Each of the 8 T cell receptor beta chains below was sequenced from the same sample in a study of cytomegalovirus exposure and HLA in healthy donors. A multiplex PCR was run with 60 Vbeta primers and 13 Jbeta primers. Profiling relied on immunoSEQ multiplex PCR, and the TCRdb table lists in-frame clones only, not all of them. The sample includes about 170,000 clones, over 75% of them seen just once. What was sequenced was PBMCs. Receptors were obtained from a woman in her forties or fifties in good health and CMV-seropositive.

V usage is TRBV7-9 and J usage is TRBJ1-4; D unresolved. The CDR3 totals 15 residues. V dropped 3 bases and J dropped 2 bases, with 10 bases sitting between them. Germline-derived CDR1 and CDR2 are SEHNR and FQNEAQ (reference sequence). The CDR3 protein is CASSFGSNTNEKLFF. CDR3 nucleotides: TGTGCCAGCAGCTTCGGGAGTAATACTAATGAAAAACTGTTTTTT.

This chain connects TRBV7-8 to TRBJ1-1, with D unresolved. From germline, CDR1 is SGHVS and CDR2 FQNEAQ. Trimming took 4 bases from V and 2 from J, leaving 14 bases between them. CDR3 length: 15 residues. CDR3 in amino acids: CASSSRRLTNTEAFF. The CDR3 nucleotides are TGTGCCAGCAGCTCTAGACGGTTGACCAACACTGAAGCTTTCTTT.

The chain is built from TRBV5-1 and TRBJ2-5; unclear D gene. V lost 2 bases, J lost 1 base, and 12 bases lay in between. The CDR3 runs 15 residues. Germline CDR1 reads SGHRS; CDR2 reads YFSETQ. CDR3 amino acids: CASSFIPGSQETQYF. Written as DNA, the CDR3 is TGCGCCAGCAGCTTCATACCGGGTAGCCAAGAGACCCAGTACTTC.

The CDR3 DNA reads as TGTGCCAGCAGTGAAGCGCCAGGGTTGGAAGCTTTCTTT. Its translation is CASSEAPGLEAFF. The chain recombines TRBV6-1 with TRBJ1-1; a possible D gene is TRBD1 (5 bases). In germline, CDR1 is MNHNS, CDR2 SASEGT. V lost 0 bases and J lost 8, with 10 bases in between. This CDR3 comprises 13 residues.

The chain is built from TRBV5-1 and TRBJ2-3; 12 bases align to TRBD2. After removal of 2 bases from V and 6 bases from J, the junction contained 1 base not matched to a gene. The length of the CDR3 is 14 residues. Germline CDR1 reads SGHRS; CDR2 reads YFSETQ. The CDR3 sequence is CASSLTSGGDTQYF. CDR3 bases: TGCGCCAGCAGCTTAACTAGCGGGGGGGATACGCAGTATTTT.

This rearrangement joins TRBV27 to TRBJ2-3; D is perhaps TRBD2 (5 bases). Germline assignment: CDR1 MNHEY and CDR2 SMNVEV (reference sequence). Trimming stripped 3 bases from V and 0 bases from J, with 13 bases between. The CDR3 has 16 amino acids. This chain's CDR3 is CASSLASPPSTDTQYF. The CDR3, as DNA: TGTGCCAGCAGTTTGGCTAGCCCCCCGAGCACAGATACGCAGTATTTT.

The rearrangement uses TRBV5-6 and TRBJ1-5; 9 bases line up with TRBD1. The V segment lost 4 bases and the J segment 1 base; nucleotides outside the gene matches: 6. Germline V gene data show CDR1 as SGHDT and CDR2 as YYEEEE. The CDR3 spans 16 residues. Here the CDR3 reads CASSLGQGVSNQPQHF. CDR3 sequence (DNA): TGTGCCAGCAGCCTGGGACAGGGAGTAAGCAATCAGCCCCAGCATTTT.

The V call is TRBV7-2, the J call TRBJ2-7; possibly TRBD1 for D (5 bases). This CDR3 spans 13 amino acids. Trimming left V 2 bases short and J 6 bases short, with 11 bases between. CDR1 is SGHTA and CDR2 is FQGNSA in the germline V gene. CDR3 bases: TGTGCCAGCAGCTTACAGGGTTTGGGCGAGCAGTACTTC. Translating gives CASSLQGLGEQYF.